Below, 17 T cell receptor beta chains from the same sample are listed, as sequenced in a study of T cells after yellow fever vaccination. TCRdb ran MiXCR on the 5' RACE reads and lists one entry per CDR3 protein. In the table there are more than 250,000 distinct CDR3 sequences, around 6.8% of which are singletons. Sequencing used PBMCs, obtained approximately 40 days after the first yellow fever vaccination. Receptors were obtained from a man aged 18 to 29 who received the YFV17D yellow fever vaccine.

The chain combines TRBV7-9 with TRBJ2-5, with unresolved D. The V end was cut by 1 base, the J end by 1 base, with 7 bases between. In germline, CDR1 is SEHNR, CDR2 FQNEAQ (reference sequence). The CDR3 covers 14 residues. The CDR3 DNA sequence: TGTGCCAGCAGCTTAGAGGCAGCCCAAGAGACCCAGTACTTC. Translated: CASSLEAAQETQYF.

This clonotype was seen more than once but under ten times. This sequence joins TRBV5-1 and TRBJ2-1, with D perhaps matching TRBD2 (5 bases). The CDR3 runs to 13 residues. Trimming removed 0 bases from V and 7 bases from J, with 8 bases in between. The germline V gene has CDR1 SGHRS and CDR2 YFSETQ. In DNA form, the CDR3 reads TGCGCCAGCAGCTTGGCGGACTGGAATGAGCAGTTCTTC. This codes for CASSLADWNEQFF. Based on the CDR3 plus reference TRBV5-1 and TRBJ2-1, the full variable domain is KAGVTQTPRYLIKTRGQQVTLSCSPISGHRSVSWYQQTPGQGLQFLFEYFSETQRNKGNFPGRFSGRQFSNSRSEMNVSTLELGDSALYLCASSLADWNEQFFGPGTRLTVL.

The rearrangement uses TRBV20-1 and TRBJ2-7, with D unclear. Trimming cost V 3 bases and J 0 bases, with 6 bases left between them. CDR1 is DFQATT, CDR2 SNEGSKA, per germline (reference sequence). The CDR3 length is 12 residues. The CDR3 DNA reads as TGCAGTGCTAGCCCGAGCTCCTACGAGCAGTACTTC. Its protein is CSASPSSYEQYF.

The rearrangement links TRBV6-2 or TRBV6-3 to TRBJ2-5, with 9 bases aligning to TRBD1. Germline V lookup: CDR1 MNHEY, CDR2 SVGEGT. The CDR3 extends over 15 amino acids. The V segment lost 6 bases and the J segment 6 bases; nucleotides outside the gene matches: 11. The CDR3 region is CASRTRTGEAKTQYF. The CDR3 DNA follows: TGTGCCAGCAGAACCAGGACAGGGGAGGCGAAGACCCAGTACTTC.

The rearrangement joins TRBV15 to TRBJ2-1, with 7 nucleotides matching TRBD1. Looked up from germline, CDR1 is LNHNV and CDR2 is YYDKDF (reference sequence). The CDR3 length is 13 residues. V lost 2 bases and J lost 7; bases outside the gene matches: 2. The chain's CDR3 is CATSRNRGNEQFF. CDR3 nucleotides: TGTGCCACCAGCAGAAACAGGGGAAATGAGCAGTTCTTC.

The chain has TRBV6-1 and TRBJ2-7; TRBD1 agrees at 10 bases. This CDR3 is built from 14 residues. Per germline, CDR1 MNHNS and CDR2 SASEGT. With V trimmed by 6 bases and J by 6 bases, 8 bases remained unmatched. CDR3 sequence: CASRQRDRGSEQYF. In DNA, the CDR3 is TGTGCCAGCAGACAAAGGGACAGGGGTTCCGAGCAGTACTTC.

The chain combines TRBV9 with TRBJ2-6, with D uncertain. Germline CDR1 reads SGDLS; CDR2 reads YYNGEE. Between the trimmed V and J ends, which lost 3 bases and 0 bases, there was a span of 7 bases. The CDR3 has 15 amino acids. This CDR3 is CASSARRSGANVLTF. The CDR3 coding sequence is TGTGCCAGCAGCGCTCGGCGCTCTGGGGCCAACGTCCTGACTTTC. Using reference TRBV9 and TRBJ2-6 for the parts outside the CDR3, the full variable domain is DSGVTQTPKHLITATGQRVTLRCSPRSGDLSVYWYQQSLDQGLQFLIQYYNGEERAKGNILERFSAQQFPDLHSELNLSSLELGDSALYFCASSARRSGANVLTFGAGSRLTVL.

The V gene is TRBV12-3 or TRBV12-4, the J gene TRBJ1-5, with D unclear. The CDR3 has 15 amino acids. V dropped 5 bases and J dropped 9 bases, with 20 bases sitting between them. The CDR3 here is CASSGSLAAAGPQHF. CDR3 DNA: TGTGCCAGCAGTGGATCTTTGGCGGCGGCGGGGCCCCAGCATTTT.

This clonotype was seen at least ten times. J is TRBJ2-3 and V is TRBV4-1; no reliable D call. This CDR3 has 15 amino acids. Germline V gene lookup returns CDR1 MGHRA and CDR2 YSYEKL. Trimming took off 4 bases at V and 0 bases at J, with 11 bases between the two ends. The CDR3 reads CASSPGSPSTDTQYF. CDR3 DNA sequence: TGCGCCAGCAGCCCAGGAAGCCCTAGCACAGATACGCAGTATTTT.

The chain employs TRBV6-1 and TRBJ2-3; weak D call: TRBD1 (6 bases). Germline CDR1 MNHNS, CDR2 SASEGT. The V gene lost 4 bases and the J gene lost 5 bases, with 13 bases spanning the gap. The CDR3 has 14 amino acids. The CDR3 DNA is TGTGCCAGCAGTGCAGGGGCACTGGGAGATACGCAGTATTTT. Protein sequence: CASSAGALGDTQYF.

There are a few counts of this clonotype. The chain uses TRBV27 and TRBJ2-7, with 7 bases that match TRBD2. The CDR3 extends over 14 amino acids. From germline, CDR1 is MNHEY and CDR2 SMNVEV (reference sequence). Trimming removed 5 bases from V and 1 base from J; junction bases left unmatched: 5. In nucleotides, the CDR3 is TGTGCCAGCAGTACTCAGCGGGGTTCCTACGAGCAGTACTTC. Its protein is CASSTQRGSYEQYF.

This clonotype was recorded a few times. The rearrangement uses TRBV12-3 or TRBV12-4 and TRBJ2-7; tentatively, D is TRBD2 (7 bases). This CDR3 is 16 amino acids long. The germline V and J ends were trimmed by 3 bases and 2 bases, with 17 bases remaining between them. CDR3 in amino acids: CASSLGSGGLPYEQYF. DNA for the CDR3: TGTGCCAGCAGTTTGGGGTCGGGGGGCCTCCCCTACGAGCAGTACTTC.

The sample holds a few counts of this clonotype. The chain recombines TRBV7-2 with TRBJ1-1; 10 bases line up with TRBD1. Germline trimming cut 5 bases from V and 3 bases from J; bases unmatched to any gene: 6. The V gene's germline CDR1 is SGHTA and CDR2 FQGNSA. The CDR3 consists of 15 residues. The CDR3 coding sequence is TGTGCCAGCAGCCACCCCGGGACAGGGGACACTGAAGCTTTCTTT. Encoded protein: CASSHPGTGDTEAFF.

The chain carries TRBV5-6 and TRBJ2-6, with D uncertain. The germline V gene has CDR1 SGHDT and CDR2 YYEEEE. Trimming took off 9 bases at V and 4 bases at J, with 20 bases between the two ends. The CDR3 spans 16 residues. In nucleotides, the CDR3 is TGTGCCATGAGCCCTGGGATCCTTGCCGGGGCCAACGTCCTGACTTTC. Protein product: CAMSPGILAGANVLTF.

The table lists this clonotype with many counts. V usage is TRBV5-1 and J usage is TRBJ1-2; tentatively, D is TRBD1 (5 bases). The germline CDR1 and CDR2 sequences are SGHRS and YFSETQ. There are 14 residues in the CDR3. The V end was cut by 0 bases, the J end by 2 bases, with 8 bases between. The CDR3 DNA sequence: TGCGCCAGCAGCTTGGTGGGGCAGAACTATGGCTACACCTTC. Protein product: CASSLVGQNYGYTF.

There are a few counts of this clonotype. J is TRBJ1-1 and V is TRBV7-9; the D is unclear. The ends were cut back, 5 bases at V and 5 bases at J, with 12 bases in the middle. CDR1 SEHNR and CDR2 FQNEAQ come from the germline V gene (reference sequence). The CDR3 loop spans 13 amino acids. CDR3 nucleotides: TGTGCCAGCAGCCTACCCGGGAAGACTGAAGCTTTCTTT. It specifies CASSLPGKTEAFF.

The chain carries TRBV20-1 and TRBJ2-5; 8 bases agree with TRBD2. This CDR3 region has 13 residues. V was pared by 6 bases and J by 1 base, with 4 bases of the junction left unmatched. Looked up from germline, CDR1 is DFQATT and CDR2 is SNEGSKA (reference sequence). The CDR3 spells CSAPTSGQETQYF. In DNA, the CDR3 is TGCAGTGCGCCTACTAGCGGCCAAGAGACCCAGTACTTC.